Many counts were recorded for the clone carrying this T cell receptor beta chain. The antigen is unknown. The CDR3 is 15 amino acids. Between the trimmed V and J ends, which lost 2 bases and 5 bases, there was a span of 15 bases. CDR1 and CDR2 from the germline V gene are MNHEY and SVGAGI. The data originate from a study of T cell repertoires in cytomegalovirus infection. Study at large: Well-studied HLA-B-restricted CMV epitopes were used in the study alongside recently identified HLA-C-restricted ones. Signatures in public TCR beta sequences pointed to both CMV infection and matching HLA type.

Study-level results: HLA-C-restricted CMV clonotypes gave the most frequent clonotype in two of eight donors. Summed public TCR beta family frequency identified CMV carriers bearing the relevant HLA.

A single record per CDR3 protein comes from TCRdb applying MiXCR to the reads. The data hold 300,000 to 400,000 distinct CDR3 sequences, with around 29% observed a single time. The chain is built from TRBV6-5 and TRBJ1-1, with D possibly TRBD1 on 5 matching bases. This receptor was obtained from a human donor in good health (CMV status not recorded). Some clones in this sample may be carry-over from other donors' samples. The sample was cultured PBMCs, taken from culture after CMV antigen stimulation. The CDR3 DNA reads TGTGCCAGCAGTTACGAGTATTTGGGGGGAACTGAAGCTTTCTTT. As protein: CASSYEYLGGTEAFF.